The rows below give T cell receptor beta chains drawn from one sample of a study of T cells in Graves' hyperthyroidism and ophthalmopathy. One entry per CDR3 protein results from TCRdb running MiXCR on the multiplex PCR reads. The top ten hold 50% to 65% of the sample, which has a few hundred thousand distinct CDR3 sequences, around 20% seen once. Material for sequencing was blood. The receptors were sampled from a woman in her forties or fifties with Graves' hyperthyroidism. Each CDR3 is given with its conserved first and last residue. A D gene is named only where the DNA matches it firmly. A row's size may be missing; if present it is once, few, many or a size class.

D,size,J,V,CDR3,DNA
.,.,TRBJ2-3,TRBV2,CASSEANSGPGTQYF,TGTGCCAGCAGTGAAGCCAACTCCGGACCGGGTACGCAGTATTTT
.,.,TRBJ2-3,TRBV4-1,CASSQGVTDTQYF,TGCGCCAGCAGCCAAGGGGTCACAGATACGCAGTATTTT
TRBD1,.,TRBJ2-6,TRBV5-1,CASSGQGANSGANVLTF,TGCGCCAGCAGCGGTCAGGGGGCTAACTCTGGGGCCAACGTCCTGACTTTC
TRBD2,.,TRBJ2-7,TRBV6-5,CASSYGGGQYF,TGTGCCAGCAGTTACGGGGGGGGGCAGTACTTC
TRBD1,many,TRBJ1-2,TRBV30,CAWSGTGTNYGYTF,TGTGCCTGGAGTGGGACAGGGACTAACTATGGCTACACCTTC
.,many,TRBJ2-3,TRBV5-1,CASSSDTDTQYF,TGCGCCAGCAGCTCGGACACAGATACGCAGTATTTT
TRBD1,many,TRBJ2-5,TRBV20-1,CSARDRVEETQYF,TGCAGTGCTCGGGACAGAGTCGAAGAGACCCAGTACTTC
TRBD1,.,TRBJ2-7,TRBV7-9,CASSRETGVEQYF,TGTGCCAGCAGCCGGGAGACAGGGGTCGAGCAGTACTTC
TRBD1,.,TRBJ2-7,TRBV11-3,CASSLGGQGYRDEQYF,TGTGCCAGCAGCTTAGGGGGACAGGGGTATCGGGACGAGCAGTACTTC
.,.,TRBJ1-1,TRBV5-1,CASSLEEGSTEAFF,TGCGCCAGCAGCTTGGAGGAAGGGTCCACTGAAGCTTTCTTT
TRBD2,many,TRBJ2-7,TRBV10-3,CAISGTSGTYEQYF,TGTGCCATCAGTGGGACTAGCGGAACCTACGAGCAGTACTTC
.,.,TRBJ1-2,TRBV29-1,CSVEERIGYTF,TGCAGCGTTGAAGAGAGAATTGGCTACACCTTC
TRBD2,many,TRBJ2-7,TRBV12-3/TRBV12-4,CASSRRTSGISYEQYF,TGTGCCAGCAGCCGGCGGACTAGCGGGATCTCCTACGAGCAGTACTTC
TRBD1,.,TRBJ2-7,TRBV28,CASRKPGQGYEQYF,TGTGCCAGCAGAAAACCGGGACAGGGTTACGAGCAGTACTTC
.,few,TRBJ2-2,TRBV2,CASSPSPETGELFF,TGTGCCAGCAGCCCCTCCCCCGAGACCGGGGAGCTGTTTTTT
.,few,TRBJ1-2,TRBV19,CASSMDRRPGYTF,TGTGCCAGTAGTATGGACCGACGGCCCGGCTACACCTTC
.,.,TRBJ1-1,TRBV28,CASSFQGFPEAFF,TGTGCCAGCAGTTTTCAGGGGTTCCCTGAAGCTTTCTTT
.,few,TRBJ2-6,TRBV5-1,CASSRDGSSGANVLTF,TGCGCCAGCAGCCGGGACGGGAGCTCTGGGGCCAACGTCCTGACTTTC
TRBD1,.,TRBJ2-2,TRBV4-1,CASSHAKDRADTNTGELFF,TGCGCCAGCAGCCACGCAAAAGACAGGGCCGACACGAACACCGGGGAGCTGTTTTTT
.,few,TRBJ2-5,TRBV20-1,CSAGVLWAQETQYF,TGCAGTGCCGGTGTCCTGTGGGCACAAGAGACCCAGTACTTC
TRBD2,.,TRBJ2-7,TRBV20-1,CSARDLLLLAGAYEQYF,TGCAGTGCTAGAGATCTTTTGCTACTAGCGGGGGCTTACGAGCAGTACTTC
TRBD1,many,TRBJ2-1,TRBV2,CASSAGDRGAYNEQFF,TGTGCCAGCAGTGCAGGGGACAGGGGCGCATACAATGAGCAGTTCTTC
.,.,TRBJ2-1,TRBV2,CASRPAGRNEQFF,TGTGCCAGCCGCCCCGCGGGGCGAAATGAGCAGTTCTTC
.,many,TRBJ1-1,TRBV6-1,CASSKQGRSEAFF,TGTGCCAGCAGTAAACAAGGCCGGAGTGAAGCTTTCTTT
TRBD1,.,TRBJ1-5,TRBV6-9,CASSSSGGSNQPQHF,TGTGCCAGCAGTTCTTCAGGGGGCAGCAATCAGCCCCAGCATTTT
.,many,TRBJ2-7,TRBV6-5,CASSYSNLYEQYF,TGTGCCAGCAGTTACTCGAATCTCTACGAGCAGTACTTC
TRBD1,few,TRBJ2-3,TRBV28,CASSQTGIGTDTQYF,TGTGCCAGCAGTCAGACAGGGATTGGAACAGATACGCAGTATTTT
TRBD2,.,TRBJ2-1,TRBV7-9,CASSSIRTSGSYEQFF,TGTGCCAGCAGCTCCATACGGACTAGCGGGAGTTATGAGCAGTTCTTC
TRBD1,few,TRBJ2-7,TRBV14,CASSWGQGAWEQYF,TGTGCCAGCAGCTGGGGACAGGGGGCCTGGGAGCAGTACTTC
TRBD1,many,TRBJ2-2,TRBV2,CASTGQGGAGELFF,TGTGCCAGCACCGGACAGGGGGGAGCCGGGGAGCTGTTTTTT
.,.,TRBJ2-1,TRBV11-2,CASSWVGYNEQFF,TGTGCCAGCAGCTGGGTAGGCTACAATGAGCAGTTCTTC
.,many,TRBJ2-2,TRBV12-3/TRBV12-4,CASSRQVTGELFF,TGTGCCAGCAGTCGACAGGTCACCGGGGAGCTGTTTTTT
TRBD2,.,TRBJ2-7,TRBV20-1,CSASGRAEYEQYF,TGCAGTGCTAGCGGGAGGGCCGAGTACGAGCAGTACTTC
.,.,TRBJ2-3,TRBV13,CASSFSFTDTQYF,TGTGCCAGCAGTTTTAGCTTCACAGATACGCAGTATTTT
.,.,TRBJ1-4,TRBV5-5,CASSLNRGSPNEKLFF,TGTGCCAGCAGCTTGAATCGAGGCTCACCTAATGAAAAACTGTTTTTT
.,.,TRBJ1-6,TRBV10-3,CAISETGNSPLHF,TGTGCCATCAGTGAAACGGGTAATTCACCCCTCCACTTT
.,many,TRBJ1-1,TRBV28,CASDMNTEAFF,TGTGCCAGCGACATGAACACTGAAGCTTTCTTT
.,.,TRBJ1-2,TRBV11-3,CASSPIMGWESGYIF,TGTGCCAGCAGCCCCATCATGGGATGGGAGAGTGGCTACATCTTC
TRBD1,many,TRBJ2-2,TRBV5-1,CASSLGTGTGELFF,TGCGCCAGCAGCTTGGGGACAGGCACCGGGGAGCTGTTTTTT
TRBD2,many,TRBJ2-2,TRBV28,CASKLAGVINTGELFF,TGTGCCAGCAAGCTAGCGGGGGTCATCAACACCGGGGAGCTGTTTTTT
.,many,TRBJ1-5,TRBV27,CANSSGGLMQPQHF,TGTGCCAACAGTTCTGGTGGTTTAATGCAACCCCAGCATTTT
.,many,TRBJ1-5,TRBV2,CASSRWDFSNQPQHF,TGTGCCAGCAGTAGGTGGGATTTTTCCAATCAGCCCCAGCATTTT
.,.,TRBJ2-6,TRBV29-1,CSVDPDLIIRSGANVLTF,TGCAGCGTTGACCCGGACCTCATAATCCGCTCTGGGGCCAACGTCCTGACTTTC
.,few,TRBJ2-7,TRBV7-9,CASSLLAGDEQYF,TGTGCCAGCAGCTTATTAGCCGGGGACGAGCAGTACTTC
.,few,TRBJ2-7,TRBV2,CASSGVQNEQYF,TGTGCCAGCAGTGGGGTCCAGAACGAGCAGTACTTC
.,many,TRBJ2-3,TRBV7-9,CASTSAGSTDTQYF,TGTGCCAGCACCTCCGCGGGGAGCACAGATACGCAGTATTTT
.,many,TRBJ1-6,TRBV7-2,CASSLARQGGSPLHF,TGTGCCAGCAGCTTAGCTAGGCAGGGAGGTTCACCCCTCCACTTT
.,few,TRBJ1-1,TRBV2,CASSPGPIPWEDTEAFF,TGTGCCAGCAGTCCCGGGCCTATCCCCTGGGAGGACACTGAAGCTTTCTTT
.,many,TRBJ1-6,TRBV6-1,CASRRPGSWDSPLHF,TGTGCCAGCAGACGACCGGGATCATGGGATTCACCCCTCCACTTT
TRBD2,many,TRBJ2-7,TRBV7-3,CASSSGTSGGPPYEQYF,TGTGCCAGCAGCTCGGGGACTAGCGGGGGACCCCCCTACGAGCAGTACTTC
.,few,TRBJ2-5,TRBV5-4,CASSLGQRQETQYF,TGTGCCAGCAGCTTGGGGCAGAGACAAGAGACCCAGTACTTC
.,.,TRBJ1-1,TRBV3-1,CASSQVGGLTEAFF,TGTGCCAGCAGCCAAGTCGGGGGCTTGACTGAAGCTTTCTTT
.,many,TRBJ2-7,TRBV27,CASSLIGGEQYF,TGTGCCAGCAGTCTCATCGGTGGAGAGCAGTACTTC
.,once,TRBJ2-7,TRBV6-1,CASRKRAPPGGENDEQYF,TGTGCCAGCAGAAAAAGGGCACCACCTGGGGGAGAAAATGACGAGCAGTACTTC
TRBD1,.,TRBJ1-1,TRBV5-1,CASSRGTGTEAFF,TGCGCCAGCAGCCGCGGGACAGGGACTGAAGCTTTCTTT
TRBD1,many,TRBJ1-5,TRBV6-1,CASSTRDRGVQPQHF,TGTGCCAGCAGTACGAGGGACAGGGGGGTACAGCCCCAGCATTTT
.,.,TRBJ2-7,TRBV10-2,CASSEAGQTYEQYF,TGCGCCAGCAGTGAAGCGGGACAGACCTACGAGCAGTACTTC
.,many,TRBJ2-1,TRBV12-3/TRBV12-4,CASSLGTVNEQFF,TGTGCCAGCAGTTTGGGGACCGTCAATGAGCAGTTCTTC